This passage covers 11 T cell receptor beta chains from one sample sequenced in a study of shared clonotypes between healthy human individuals. The method was immunoSEQ multiplex PCR; TCRdb's version includes in-frame clones alone and lacks a portion of them. The sample lists some 1.5 million clones; approximately 98% were seen once. What was sequenced was naive CD4+ T cells sorted from blood. Subset in this sample: CD45RA+ positively selected. These receptors were obtained from a man aged 30 to 39 in good health.

The genes are TRBV10-2 and TRBJ1-3, with D tentatively TRBD1 (5 bases). V lost 0 bases to trimming and J lost 3 bases, with 9 bases between them. The CDR3 consists of 15 residues. Germline V gives CDR1 WSHSY, CDR2 SAAADI. CDR3 sequence reads: CASSESRGGGNTIYF. In DNA form, the CDR3 reads TGCGCCAGCAGTGAGTCAAGGGGAGGTGGAAACACCATATATTTT.

J is TRBJ2-1 and V is TRBV11-2, with D unresolved. CDR1 and CDR2 (germline): SGHAT, FQNNGV. This CDR3 is 11 amino acids long. V lost 4 bases, J lost 15 bases, and 13 bases lay in between. The CDR3, as DNA: TGTGCCAGCAGCTACTACTCAGACCCGTTCTTC. As protein: CASSYYSDPFF. Combining the CDR3 with reference TRBV11-2 and TRBJ2-1 gives the whole variable domain EAGVAQSPRYKIIEKRQSVAFWCNPISGHATLYWYQQILGQGPKLLIQFQNNGVVDDSQLPKDRFSAERLKGVDSTLKIQPAKLEDSAVYLCASSYYSDPFFGPGTRLTVL.

This sequence joins TRBV7-6 and TRBJ2-7, with D maybe TRBD1 (6 bases). Looked up from germline, CDR1 is SGHVS and CDR2 is FNYEAQ. The V and J ends lost 4 bases and 3 bases respectively, with 13 bases between them. The CDR3 has 14 amino acids. The DNA for the CDR3 is TGTGCCAGCAGCTATTCCCAGGGGAGCTACGAGCAGTACTTC. Translating it yields CASSYSQGSYEQYF.

The V gene is TRBV9, the J gene TRBJ2-1; D might be TRBD2 (6 bases). CDR1 SGDLS and CDR2 YYNGEE come from the germline V gene. The CDR3 has 16 residues. The ends were cut back, 0 bases at V and 6 bases at J, with 16 bases in the middle. In DNA, the CDR3 is TGTGCCAGCAGCGTAGGGTCCGAGCTAGCGTCCAATGAGCAGTTCTTC. It translates to CASSVGSELASNEQFF.

CDR3 DNA sequence: TGTGCCAGCAGCTCACGACAGGGGGTTGAGCAGTACTTC. Its protein product is CASSSRQGVEQYF. This chain links TRBV5-5 with TRBJ2-7; 9 bases line up with TRBD1. This CDR3 contains 13 residues. V was pared by 3 bases and J by 7 bases, with 5 bases of the junction left unmatched. Germline V gives CDR1 SGHKS, CDR2 YYEKEE (reference sequence).

This chain joins TRBV7-8 and TRBJ2-1, with 7 positions matching TRBD2. There are 13 residues in the CDR3. The V gene's germline CDR1 is SGHVS and CDR2 FQNEAQ. With V trimmed by 5 bases and J by 12 bases, 10 bases remained unmatched. The CDR3 DNA follows: TGTGCCAGCAGCCCACTGTCCGGGACTACGCAGTTCTTC. As protein: CASSPLSGTTQFF.

About this clone itself: Other DNA variants within this sample encode the same CDR3. This chain links TRBV2 with TRBJ2-5; maybe TRBD1 (5 bases). The germline V and J ends were trimmed by 6 bases and 0 bases, with 5 bases remaining between them. Germline CDR1 and CDR2: SNHLY and FYNNEI. The CDR3 length is 12 residues. The CDR3 here is CASRTDQETQYF. CDR3 DNA: TGTGCCAGCAGGACAGACCAAGAGACCCAGTACTTC.

Details on this clone: In the same sample, other DNA sequences code for this CDR3. The genes are TRBV9 and TRBJ2-5; 13 bases match TRBD2. Per the germline V gene, CDR1 is SGDLS and CDR2 is YYNGEE. V shed 3 bases, J shed 5 bases, and the junction held 7 bases outside the gene matches. CDR3 length: 16 residues. The CDR3 DNA sequence: TGTGCCAGCAGCGCACTACTAGCGGGAGGGCAGGAGACCCAGTACTTC. As protein: CASSALLAGGQETQYF.

The genes are TRBV7-2 and TRBJ2-1, with D uncertain. CDR1 SGHTA and CDR2 FQGNSA come from the germline V gene. The CDR3 length is 16 residues. V was clipped by 1 base and J by 5 bases, with 15 bases between them. The CDR3 sequence: CASSLELGWAHNEQFF. As DNA, the CDR3 is TGTGCCAGCAGCTTAGAATTGGGGTGGGCACACAATGAGCAGTTCTTC. Full variable domain (rest looked up from reference TRBV7-2 and TRBJ2-1): GAGVSQSPSNKVTEKGKDVELRCDPISGHTALYWYRQSLGQGLEFLIYFQGNSAPDKSGLPSDRFSAERTGGSVSTLTIQRTQQEDSAVYLCASSLELGWAHNEQFFGPGTRLTVL.

The V and J genes are TRBV4-1 and TRBJ2-1; D perhaps matches TRBD2 (5 bases). Deletions cut 1 base from V and 6 bases from J, with 16 bases between. CDR1 and CDR2 from the germline V gene are MGHRA and YSYEKL. The CDR3 consists of 16 residues. For the CDR3, the DNA is TGCGCCAGCAGCCAAGTCGCAGCGGTCCCCGGCAATGAGCAGTTCTTC. It specifies CASSQVAAVPGNEQFF.

The chain recombines TRBV7-9 with TRBJ2-1; D not certain. CDR1 SEHNR and CDR2 FQNEAQ come from the germline V gene (reference sequence). The CDR3 is made up of 16 amino acids. V was shortened by 4 bases and J by 6 bases, with 19 bases between the two germline ends. CDR3 amino acids: CASSSQSSKSTNEQFF. In nucleotides, the CDR3 is TGTGCCAGCAGCTCTCAATCTAGTAAGTCAACCAATGAGCAGTTCTTC.